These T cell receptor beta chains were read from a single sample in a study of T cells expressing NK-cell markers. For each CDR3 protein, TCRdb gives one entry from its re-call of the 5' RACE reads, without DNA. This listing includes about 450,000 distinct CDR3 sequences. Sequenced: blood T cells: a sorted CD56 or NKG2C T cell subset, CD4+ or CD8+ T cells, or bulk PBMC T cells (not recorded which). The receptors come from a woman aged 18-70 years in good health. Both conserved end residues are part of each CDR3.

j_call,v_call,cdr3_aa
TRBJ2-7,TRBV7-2,CASSLAGISEQYF
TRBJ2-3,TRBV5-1,CASSLVGGRNTDTQYF
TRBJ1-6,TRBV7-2,CASSLDRGIVPLHF
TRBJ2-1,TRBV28,CASTSHSSGSSYNEQFF
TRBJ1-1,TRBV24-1,CATSGLGTRAFF
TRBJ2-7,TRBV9,CASSPSPGQGFYEQYF
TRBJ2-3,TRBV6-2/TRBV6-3,CASSIAGVHADTQYF
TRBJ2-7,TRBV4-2,CASSLGQGGGRGYEQYF
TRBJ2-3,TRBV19,CASSIWTTDTQYF
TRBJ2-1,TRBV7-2,CASSLVRTDNEQFF
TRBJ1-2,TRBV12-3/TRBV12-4,CASTGQGVGYTF
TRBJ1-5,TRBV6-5,CASSYSNRGVEPQHF
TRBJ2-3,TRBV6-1,CASRNRLAPDTQYF
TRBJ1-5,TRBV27,CASGKGDQPQHF
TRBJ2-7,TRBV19,CASSPGDEEQYF
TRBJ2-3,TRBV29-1,CSVGGHMTDTQYF
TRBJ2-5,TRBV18,CASSPKGYEETQYF
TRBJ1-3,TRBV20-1,CSASLGNTIYF
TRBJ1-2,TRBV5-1,CASSLGRQPANYGYTF
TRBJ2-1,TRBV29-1,CSVGKKGTGLNEQFF
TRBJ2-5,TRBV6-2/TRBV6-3,CASSPTGIRKGWETQYF
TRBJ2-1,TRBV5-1,CASSSFPLGRGDNEQFF